The 12 T cell receptor beta chains reported below all come from one sample, sequenced in a study of blood T cell repertoires in COVID-19. Clones were sequenced by immunoSEQ multiplex PCR, and TCRdb holds only the in-frame ones, with some missing. The table lists roughly 250,000 clones, around 89% of them singletons. Sequenced sample: peripheral blood. Source of these receptors: a man younger than 45 with acute or convalescent COVID-19.

J is TRBJ2-7 and V is TRBV28, with D tentatively TRBD1 (6 bases). The CDR3 totals 14 residues. Deletions cut 6 bases from V and 2 bases from J, with 14 bases between. Germline lookup yields CDR1 MDHEN and CDR2 SYDVKM. The CDR3 DNA is TGTGCCAGCAGGCGTACCGGGACAACCTACGAGCAGTACTTC. Translated, it gives CASRRTGTTYEQYF.

The CDR3 loop is CASSPGTNYGYTF. The CDR3 DNA is TGTGCCAGTAGCCCCGGGACTAACTATGGCTACACCTTC. The V and J genes are TRBV19 and TRBJ1-2, with D unclear. The CDR3 has 13 amino acids. V was shortened by 6 bases and J by 0 bases, with 8 bases between the two germline ends. Germline-derived CDR1 and CDR2 are LNHDA and SQIVND (reference sequence).

The J gene is TRBJ2-2, the V gene TRBV7-9; TRBD1 is a possible D gene (5 bases). The CDR3 sequence is 14 residues long. Per germline, CDR1 SEHNR and CDR2 FQNEAQ (reference sequence). The ends were cut back, 2 bases at V and 1 base at J, with 5 bases in the middle. CDR3 protein: CASSLTGNTGELFF. CDR3 sequence (DNA): TGTGCCAGCAGCTTAACAGGGAACACCGGGGAGCTGTTTTTT.

The rearrangement joins TRBV29-1 to TRBJ2-3; the match to TRBD2 covers 10 bases. This CDR3 region has 15 residues. V lost 6 bases and J lost 2; bases outside the gene matches: 8. Germline V CDR1 and CDR2: SQVTM, ANQGSEA. CDR3 residues: CSVKTLAGDTDTQYF. CDR3 coding DNA: TGCAGCGTCAAAACCCTAGCGGGAGACACAGATACGCAGTATTTT.

This clone was recorded only once. The chain is built from TRBV6-6 and TRBJ1-3; D not resolved. The CDR3 is 16 amino acids. Germline CDR1 reads MNHNY; CDR2 reads SVGAGI (reference sequence). The germline V and J ends were trimmed by 2 bases and 0 bases, with 11 bases remaining between them. The CDR3 DNA sequence: TGTGCCAGCAGTTACCTCCTTCCCCGCTCTGGAAACACCATATATTTT. This sequence encodes CASSYLLPRSGNTIYF.

This clone has a handful of counts. This chain connects TRBV18 to TRBJ1-4; D remains unclear. The CDR3 is 16 residues long. In germline, CDR1 is KGHSH, CDR2 LQKENI. The ends were cut back, 3 bases at V and 0 bases at J, with 11 bases in the middle. The CDR3 sequence: CASSPPSVATNEKLFF. Written as DNA, the CDR3 is TGTGCCAGCTCACCTCCGAGCGTTGCAACTAATGAAAAACTGTTTTTT.

The chain combines TRBV5-1 with TRBJ1-1; perhaps TRBD1 as D (6 bases). Germline-derived CDR1 and CDR2 are SGHRS and YFSETQ. This CDR3 region has 13 residues. Trimming took off 6 bases at V and 4 bases at J, with 13 bases between the two ends. CDR3 nucleotides: TGCGCCAGCATGCAGGGGATGGGCACTGAAGCTTTCTTT. This gives the protein CASMQGMGTEAFF.

V is TRBV28 and J is TRBJ2-7, with a weak D call TRBD2 (5 bases). The germline V gene encodes CDR1 MDHEN and CDR2 SYDVKM. The CDR3 extends over 13 amino acids. Trimming removed 7 bases from V and 2 bases from J, with 12 bases in between. Here the CDR3 reads CASIKDSPYEQYF. DNA for the CDR3: TGTGCCAGCATCAAGGACTCTCCCTACGAGCAGTACTTC.

J is TRBJ2-5 and V is TRBV7-9, with 11 bases aligning to TRBD2. This CDR3 comprises 18 residues. V shed 4 bases, J shed 1 base, and the junction held 11 bases outside the gene matches. The germline V gene encodes CDR1 SEHNR and CDR2 FQNEAQ (reference sequence). The CDR3 DNA follows: TGTGCCAGCAGCTCAACCCTGGGTAGCGGGGGGGTCCAAGAGACCCAGTACTTC. Protein: CASSSTLGSGGVQETQYF.

The chain combines TRBV11-1 with TRBJ2-5; a weak D match, TRBD2 (6 bases). Trimming left V 1 base short and J 2 bases short, with 14 bases between. The CDR3 runs to 16 residues. Germline loops: CDR1 SGHAT, CDR2 FQDESV (reference sequence). The CDR3 reads CASSLVAGRKQETQYF. The CDR3 nucleotides are TGTGCCAGCAGCTTAGTTGCGGGGCGGAAACAAGAGACCCAGTACTTC.

This clone was detected only once. This chain connects TRBV7-6 to TRBJ2-7; 12 bases agree with TRBD2. With V trimmed by 5 bases and J by 2 bases, 7 bases remained unmatched. Germline lookup yields CDR1 SGHVS and CDR2 FNYEAQ. This CDR3 comprises 16 residues. The CDR3 is CASSKLGLAGTYEQYF. The CDR3 nucleotides are TGTGCCAGCAGCAAGCTCGGACTAGCGGGAACCTACGAGCAGTACTTC.

The chain is built from TRBV7-2 and TRBJ1-2; D unclear. Per the germline V gene, CDR1 is SGHTA and CDR2 is FQGNSA. Trimming pared 2 bases from V and 8 bases from J, leaving 9 bases between. The CDR3 has 12 amino acids. CDR3: CASSLLRRGYTF. CDR3 nucleotides: TGTGCCAGCAGCTTACTCCGTCGGGGCTACACCTTC.